The 29 T cell receptor beta chains reported below all come from one sample, sequenced in a study of blood T cell repertoires in COVID-19. The repertoire was sequenced with immunoSEQ multiplex PCR; TCRdb's copy has only in-frame clones and lacks some. Altogether hundreds of thousands of clones are present, over 85% being singletons, with the ten largest covering 3.5% to 4%. The specimen was PBMCs or T cells enriched from blood (not recorded which). These receptors originate from a woman in her twenties or thirties with acute COVID-19.

The gene calls are TRBV2 and TRBJ2-1, with D maybe TRBD1 (6 bases). V lost 5 bases, J lost 15 bases, and 14 bases lay in between. The CDR3 contains 11 residues. The germline CDR1 and CDR2 sequences are SNHLY and FYNNEI. The CDR3 region is CASSLNRDPFF. The CDR3, as DNA: TGTGCCAGCAGTTTAAACAGGGACCCGTTCTTC.

J is TRBJ2-1 and V is TRBV4-3, with 9 bases lining up with TRBD2. The V gene's germline CDR1 is LGHNA and CDR2 YSLEER. The CDR3 is made up of 14 amino acids. J lost 5 bases, V lost 4 bases, and 3 bases had no gene match. CDR3 sequence reads: CASSRAGGNNEQFF. Written as DNA, the CDR3 is TGCGCCAGCAGCCGAGCGGGGGGAAACAATGAGCAGTTCTTC.

The J gene is TRBJ1-6, the V gene TRBV13, with 9 nucleotides matching TRBD1. V trimming: 4 bases; J trimming: 12 bases; junction bases outside the gene matches: 10. The germline gives CDR1 PRHDT, CDR2 FYEKMQ (reference sequence). The CDR3 length is 15 residues. CDR3 loop: CASSSRDRVVEPLHF. The DNA of the CDR3 is TGTGCCAGCAGCTCCCGGGACAGGGTTGTAGAACCCCTCCACTTT.

This chain connects TRBV3-1 (or the pseudogene TRBV3-2) to TRBJ1-3; D unclear. Germline loops: CDR1 LGHDT, CDR2 YNNKEL (reference sequence). V lost 4 bases and J lost 4, with 11 bases in between. This CDR3 has 14 residues. CDR3: CASSLAGKGNTIYF. CDR3 bases: TGTGCCAGCAGCCTCGCGGGAAAGGGAAACACCATATATTTT.

The chain carries TRBV19 and TRBJ2-7, with D unclear. The CDR3 sequence is 12 residues long. The V gene's germline CDR1 is LNHDA and CDR2 SQIVND (reference sequence). V lost 3 bases and J 5 bases, leaving 8 bases between the germline ends. In DNA form, the CDR3 reads TGTGCCAGTAGTATGGCAGATGACGAGCAGTACTTC. This gives the protein CASSMADDEQYF.

The rearrangement joins TRBV5-1 to TRBJ1-1; tentatively, D is TRBD1 (6 bases). Germline V gives CDR1 SGHRS, CDR2 YFSETQ. The CDR3 runs to 14 residues. Trimming took off 3 bases at V and 4 bases at J, with 13 bases between the two ends. The CDR3 DNA is TGCGCCAGCAGCTCAGGGGCGGCAAGCACTGAAGCTTTCTTT. Protein: CASSSGAASTEAFF.

The V call is TRBV28, the J call TRBJ1-4; TRBD1 might be the D (5 bases). The germline V gene encodes CDR1 MDHEN and CDR2 SYDVKM. CDR3 length: 14 amino acids. V lost 6 bases and J lost 6, with 14 bases in between. The CDR3 DNA reads as TGTGCCAGCAGCTCAGACAGTAGAGATGAAAAACTGTTTTTT. It translates to CASSSDSRDEKLFF.

J is TRBJ2-7 and V is TRBV9, with 8 nucleotides matching TRBD1. V lost 3 bases and J lost 2; bases outside the gene matches: 4. The CDR3 spans 14 residues. Germline CDR1 SGDLS, CDR2 YYNGEE. This CDR3 is CASSGTGKTYEQYF. CDR3 DNA sequence: TGTGCCAGCAGCGGGACAGGGAAGACCTACGAGCAGTACTTC.

The gene calls are TRBV13 and TRBJ2-5; D not resolved. This CDR3 comprises 15 residues. Trimming took 0 bases from V and 5 from J, leaving 13 bases between them. Germline V gene lookup returns CDR1 PRHDT and CDR2 FYEKMQ (reference sequence). For the CDR3, the DNA is TGTGCCAGCAGCTTAGGCCCTAGGCCCGCGGAGACCCAGTACTTC. Translating gives CASSLGPRPAETQYF.

This chain links TRBV3-1 (or the pseudogene TRBV3-2) with TRBJ2-6; 8 bases are a match to TRBD1. Trimming took 4 bases from V and 2 from J; bases not matched to a gene: 10. This CDR3 spans 18 amino acids. Germline lookup yields CDR1 LGHDT and CDR2 YNNKEL (reference sequence). This CDR3 is CASSPSDRAAPGANVLTF. The CDR3 DNA reads TGTGCCAGCAGCCCCTCGGACAGGGCAGCTCCTGGGGCCAACGTCCTGACTTTC.

The rearrangement joins TRBV4-1 to TRBJ1-3; TRBD1 matches at 9 bases. Germline CDR1 is MGHRA and CDR2 is YSYEKL. This CDR3 spans 15 amino acids. Losses at the gene ends were 1 base for V and 2 bases for J; bases not matched to a gene: 0. The chain's CDR3 is CASSQGTGAGNTIYF. The CDR3 DNA is TGCGCCAGCAGCCAAGGGACAGGGGCTGGAAACACCATATATTTT.

The rearrangement links TRBV9 to TRBJ1-5; maybe TRBD1 (6 bases). Trimming left V 1 base short and J 2 bases short, with 10 bases between. The CDR3 contains 15 residues. Germline V gene data show CDR1 as SGDLS and CDR2 as YYNGEE. In DNA, the CDR3 is TGTGCCAGCAGCGTAATGGGACATTGCAATCAGCCCCAGCATTTT. This sequence encodes CASSVMGHCNQPQHF.

V is TRBV14 and J is TRBJ1-1, with D possibly matching TRBD1 (6 bases). V lost 4 bases and J 2 bases, leaving 14 bases between the germline ends. Germline-derived CDR1 and CDR2 are SGHDN and FVKESK. The CDR3 covers 15 residues. CDR3 bases: TGTGCCAGCAGCCTGTGGACCAGGGGAAACACTGAAGCTTTCTTT. This translates into CASSLWTRGNTEAFF.

This clone showed up just once. The J gene is TRBJ2-7, the V gene TRBV5-1, with D possibly matching TRBD2 (5 bases). The V and J ends lost 2 bases and 7 bases respectively, with 16 bases between them. The CDR3 extends over 14 amino acids. Germline V gene sequence: CDR1 SGHRS, CDR2 YFSETQ. The CDR3 protein is CASSFGNGGREQYF. The CDR3 DNA reads as TGCGCCAGCAGCTTTGGAAACGGAGGCAGGGAGCAGTACTTC.

This chain links TRBV19 with TRBJ1-5; TRBD1 is a possible D gene (5 bases). CDR3 length: 14 amino acids. Germline V lookup: CDR1 LNHDA, CDR2 SQIVND (reference sequence). The CDR3 here is CAGGTDYSNQPQHF. CDR3 bases: TGTGCTGGGGGGACTGACTATAGCAATCAGCCCCAGCATTTT.

The V and J genes are TRBV19 and TRBJ2-1; D might be TRBD2 (6 bases). Trimming cost V 0 bases and J 0 bases, with 6 bases left between them. In germline, CDR1 is LNHDA, CDR2 SQIVND (reference sequence). This CDR3 comprises 15 residues. CDR3 DNA: TGTGCCAGTAGTATAGAGGGGGGCTCCTACAATGAGCAGTTCTTC. Translation gives CASSIEGGSYNEQFF.

This chain uses TRBV5-1 with TRBJ1-1; 7 nucleotides align to TRBD1. Trimming removed 2 bases from V and 4 bases from J; junction bases left unmatched: 17. Germline V gene lookup returns CDR1 SGHRS and CDR2 YFSETQ. CDR3 length: 18 amino acids. The CDR3 here is CASSFALTGLGGGTEAFF. Written as DNA, the CDR3 is TGCGCCAGCAGCTTTGCCCTGACAGGGCTAGGAGGGGGCACTGAAGCTTTCTTT.

In this sample, this clone turned up a few times. V gene TRBV4-1 combines with J gene TRBJ2-2; maybe TRBD2 (5 bases). V was pared by 2 bases and J by 0 bases, with 10 bases between. This CDR3 contains 16 residues. From germline, CDR1 is MGHRA and CDR2 YSYEKL. The CDR3 here is CASSQNWGANTGELFF. Here the CDR3 DNA reads TGCGCCAGCAGCCAAAATTGGGGAGCGAACACCGGGGAGCTGTTTTTT.

Details on this clone: At one end the junction does not follow the germline gene, possibly because of a read error. The V call is TRBV10-2, the J call TRBJ2-2; possible D gene TRBD1, 6 bases. Germline CDR1 reads WSHSY; CDR2 reads SAAADI. The CDR3 length is 15 residues. CDR3 in amino acids: CASREYPGATGELFF. DNA of the CDR3: TGCGCCAGCAGGGAGTATCCAGGGGCTACCGGGGAGCTGTTTTTT.

The gene calls are TRBV5-1 and TRBJ1-1, with D perhaps TRBD1 (5 bases). This CDR3 region has 15 residues. Germline V gene sequence: CDR1 SGHRS, CDR2 YFSETQ. V lost 3 bases to trimming and J lost 4 bases, with 16 bases between them. In DNA, the CDR3 is TGCGCCAGCAGCTGGGGGACGCCCGGGGGCACTGAAGCTTTCTTT. It codes for CASSWGTPGGTEAFF.

The gene calls are TRBV5-1 and TRBJ2-2, with 7 bases identical to TRBD1. Trimming cost V 1 base and J 4 bases; bases outside gene matches: 7. Germline assignment: CDR1 SGHRS and CDR2 YFSETQ. The CDR3 extends over 16 amino acids. The CDR3 loop reads CASSLNAQGVTGELFF. CDR3 nucleotides: TGCGCCAGCAGCTTGAACGCGCAGGGGGTCACCGGGGAGCTGTTTTTT.

The chain uses TRBV19 and TRBJ2-6; D call uncertain. This CDR3 is 13 amino acids long. Trimming shortened V by 6 bases and J by 0 bases, and 3 bases separated the two germline ends. Germline V gene sequence: CDR1 LNHDA, CDR2 SQIVND (reference sequence). In DNA form, the CDR3 reads TGTGCCAGTAGCGTCTCTGGGGCCAACGTCCTGACTTTC. Its translation is CASSVSGANVLTF.

This sequence joins TRBV3-1 (or the pseudogene TRBV3-2) and TRBJ1-4; possibly TRBD1 for D (5 bases). This CDR3 has 14 residues. V shed 1 base and J shed 10 bases, with 13 bases lying between them. Germline V lookup: CDR1 LGHDT, CDR2 YNNKEL (reference sequence). This chain's CDR3 is CASSQGGRQGKLFF. The CDR3 nucleotides are TGTGCCAGCAGCCAAGGCGGACGGCAGGGAAAACTGTTTTTT.

The gene calls are TRBV4-3 and TRBJ1-4; a weak D match, TRBD1 (6 bases). The CDR3 sequence is 14 residues long. CDR1 and CDR2 (germline): LGHNA, YSLEER. Trimming took off 4 bases at V and 5 bases at J, with 11 bases between the two ends. The chain's CDR3 is CASSRRGTNEKLFF. The CDR3 DNA is TGCGCCAGCAGCCGGCGGGGGACAAATGAAAAACTGTTTTTT.

The chain joins TRBV9 to TRBJ2-2; D possibly corresponds to TRBD2 (7 bases). The germline V gene has CDR1 SGDLS and CDR2 YYNGEE. The germline V and J ends were trimmed by 4 bases and 6 bases, with 13 bases remaining between them. The CDR3 runs to 14 residues. Here the CDR3 reads CASSPRGGAGELFF. The CDR3 DNA sequence: TGTGCCAGCAGCCCACGAGGGGGGGCCGGGGAGCTGTTTTTT. Using reference TRBV9 and TRBJ2-2 for the parts outside the CDR3, the full variable domain is DSGVTQTPKHLITATGQRVTLRCSPRSGDLSVYWYQQSLDQGLQFLIQYYNGEERAKGNILERFSAQQFPDLHSELNLSSLELGDSALYFCASSPRGGAGELFFGEGSRLTVL.

This sequence joins TRBV28 and TRBJ2-7, with D perhaps TRBD2 (5 bases). The CDR3 contains 13 residues. V lost 4 bases to trimming and J lost 7 bases, with 14 bases between them. Germline V CDR1 and CDR2: MDHEN, SYDVKM. CDR3 coding DNA: TGTGCCAGCAGTTCTATCTCGTCGGGGGAGCAGTACTTC. It encodes CASSSISSGEQYF. Combining the CDR3 with reference TRBV28 and TRBJ2-7 gives the whole variable domain DVKVTQSSRYLVKRTGEKVFLECVQDMDHENMFWYRQDPGLGLRLIYFSYDVKMKEKGDIPEGYSVSREKKERFSLILESASTNQTSMYLCASSSISSGEQYFGPGTRLTVT.

V and J are TRBV7-9 and TRBJ2-2; TRBD2 is a possible D gene (6 bases). CDR3 length equals 17 residues. V lost 6 bases and J lost 5, with 22 bases in between. Germline lookup yields CDR1 SEHNR and CDR2 FQNEAQ (reference sequence). CDR3 sequence: CASRPTAGVEGTGELFF. CDR3 bases: TGTGCCAGCAGACCCACGGCGGGTGTGGAGGGGACCGGGGAGCTGTTTTTT.

This rearrangement joins TRBV28 to TRBJ2-5; 7 bases fit TRBD2. The CDR3 extends over 16 amino acids. Looked up from germline, CDR1 is MDHEN and CDR2 is SYDVKM. The junction had 13 bases not matched to a gene; V was cut back by 5 bases and J by 4 bases. This chain's CDR3 is CASSGLLAGRLETQYF. The CDR3 bases are TGTGCCAGCAGTGGGCTTCTAGCCGGGAGGTTAGAGACCCAGTACTTC.

This chain connects TRBV18 to TRBJ2-7, with 9 bases aligning to TRBD2. Trimming cost V 4 bases and J 3 bases; bases outside gene matches: 1. Germline V gene sequence: CDR1 KGHSH, CDR2 LQKENI. This CDR3 contains 13 residues. CDR3 sequence (DNA): TGTGCCAGCTCACTTAGCGGGGGCTACGAGCAGTACTTC. Translation: CASSLSGGYEQYF.